This TCR beta chain was captured by sequencing in a study of T-cell reconstitution after alpha-beta-depleted transplantation in children. The ends were cut back, 4 bases at V and 4 bases at J, with 16 bases in the middle. The CDR3 contains 16 residues. Germline V gives CDR1 LGHDT, CDR2 YNNKEL (reference sequence). Unique molecular identifiers were incorporated into the prepared TCRbeta library. TCRdb analysed the PCR reads with MiXCR anew, one entry per CDR3 protein. The sample has 330,000 or so distinct CDR3 sequences, approximately 10% seen once; the top ten hold around 2.4%. The chain links TRBV3-1 to TRBJ1-4; maybe TRBD1 (6 bases). The sequencing here drew on PBMCs from the stem cell graft donor, taken from the stem cell graft. The sequence derives from a human donor who donated a stem cell graft to a child with acute lymphoblastic leukemia. The CDR3 coding sequence is TGTGCCAGCAGCCTCCGAATTGGCAGGGGTAATGAAAAACTGTTTTTT. Its translation: CASSLRIGRGNEKLFF.